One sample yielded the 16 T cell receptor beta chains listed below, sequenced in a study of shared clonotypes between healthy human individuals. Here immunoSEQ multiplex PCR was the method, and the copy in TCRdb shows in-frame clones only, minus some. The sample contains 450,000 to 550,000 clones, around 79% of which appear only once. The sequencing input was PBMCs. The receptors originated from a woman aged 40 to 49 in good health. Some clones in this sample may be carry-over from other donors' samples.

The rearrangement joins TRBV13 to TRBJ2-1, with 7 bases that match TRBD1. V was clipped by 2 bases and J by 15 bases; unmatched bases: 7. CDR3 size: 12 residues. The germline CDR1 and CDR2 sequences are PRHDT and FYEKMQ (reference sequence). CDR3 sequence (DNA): TGTGCCAGCAGCTTAACTGGACAGGTGGCGTTCTTC. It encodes CASSLTGQVAFF.

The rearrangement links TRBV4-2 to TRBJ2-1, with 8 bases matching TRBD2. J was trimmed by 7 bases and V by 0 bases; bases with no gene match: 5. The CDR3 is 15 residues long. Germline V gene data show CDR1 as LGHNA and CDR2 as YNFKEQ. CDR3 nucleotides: TGTGCCAGCAGCCAAGACGGACGGGAGGGGAATGAGCAGTTCTTC. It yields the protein CASSQDGREGNEQFF.

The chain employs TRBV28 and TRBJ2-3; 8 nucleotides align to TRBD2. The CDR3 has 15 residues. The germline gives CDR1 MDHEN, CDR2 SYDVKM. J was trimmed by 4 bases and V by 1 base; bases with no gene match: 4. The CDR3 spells CASSLSGGRADTQYF. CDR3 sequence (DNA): TGTGCCAGCAGTTTATCGGGAGGGAGGGCAGATACGCAGTATTTT.

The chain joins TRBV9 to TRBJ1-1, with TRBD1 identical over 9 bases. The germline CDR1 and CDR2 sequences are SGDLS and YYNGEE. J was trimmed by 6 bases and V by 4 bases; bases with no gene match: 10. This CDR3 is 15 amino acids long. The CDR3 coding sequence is TGTGCCAGCAGCTTTTCCGGGACAGGGAAGGCTGAAGCTTTCTTT. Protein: CASSFSGTGKAEAFF.

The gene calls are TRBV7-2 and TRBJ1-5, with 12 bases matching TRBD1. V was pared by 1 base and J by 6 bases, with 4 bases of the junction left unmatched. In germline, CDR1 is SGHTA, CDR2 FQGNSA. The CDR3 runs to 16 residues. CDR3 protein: CASSLVGTGGFQPQHF. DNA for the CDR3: TGTGCCAGCAGCTTAGTGGGGACAGGGGGCTTTCAGCCCCAGCATTTT.

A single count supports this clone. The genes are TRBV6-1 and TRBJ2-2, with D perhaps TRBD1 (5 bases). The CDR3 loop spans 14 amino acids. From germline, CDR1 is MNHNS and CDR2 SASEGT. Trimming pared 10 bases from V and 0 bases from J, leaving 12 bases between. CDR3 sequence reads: CAISGLSNTGELFF. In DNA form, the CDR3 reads TGTGCCATTTCAGGGCTTTCGAACACCGGGGAGCTGTTTTTT.

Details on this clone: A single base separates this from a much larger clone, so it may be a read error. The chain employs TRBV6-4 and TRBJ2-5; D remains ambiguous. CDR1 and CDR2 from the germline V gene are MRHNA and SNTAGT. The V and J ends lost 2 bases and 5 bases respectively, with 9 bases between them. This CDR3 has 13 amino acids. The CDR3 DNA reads TGTGCCAGCAGTGACAGGGTCAGGGAGACCCAGTACTTC. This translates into CASSDRVRETQYF.

The CDR3 coding sequence is TGTGCCAGCAGCTTATATAGCGGGGCGAACACCGGGGAGCTGTTTTTT. Amino acid sequence: CASSLYSGANTGELFF. This sequence joins TRBV7-3 and TRBJ2-2; 8 nucleotides agree with TRBD2. The CDR3 contains 16 residues. V shed 2 bases, J shed 0 bases, and the junction held 2 bases outside the gene matches. The germline V gene encodes CDR1 SGHTA and CDR2 FQGTGA.

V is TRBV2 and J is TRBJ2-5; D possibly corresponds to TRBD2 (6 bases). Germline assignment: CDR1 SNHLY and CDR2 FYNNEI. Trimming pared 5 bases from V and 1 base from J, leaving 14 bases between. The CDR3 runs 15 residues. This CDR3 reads CASSPGLSPQETQYF. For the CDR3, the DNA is TGTGCCAGCAGTCCCGGACTATCCCCCCAAGAGACCCAGTACTTC.

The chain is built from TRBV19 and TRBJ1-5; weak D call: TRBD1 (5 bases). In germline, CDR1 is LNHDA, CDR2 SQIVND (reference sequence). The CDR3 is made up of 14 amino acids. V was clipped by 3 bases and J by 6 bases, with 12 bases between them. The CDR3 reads CASSIGGMGQPQHF. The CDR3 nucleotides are TGTGCCAGTAGTATTGGGGGGATGGGTCAGCCCCAGCATTTT.

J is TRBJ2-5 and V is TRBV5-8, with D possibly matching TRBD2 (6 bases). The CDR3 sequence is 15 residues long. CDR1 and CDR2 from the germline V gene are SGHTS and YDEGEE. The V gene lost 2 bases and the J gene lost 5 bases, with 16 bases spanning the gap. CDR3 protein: CASSFGSGGGETQYF. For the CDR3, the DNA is TGTGCCAGCAGCTTCGGTTCCGGCGGAGGGGAGACCCAGTACTTC.

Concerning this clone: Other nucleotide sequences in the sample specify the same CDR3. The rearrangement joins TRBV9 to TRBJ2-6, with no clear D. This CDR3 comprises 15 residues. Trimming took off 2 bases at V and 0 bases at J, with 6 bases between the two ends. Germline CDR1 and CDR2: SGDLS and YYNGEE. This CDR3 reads CASSVVGSGANVLTF. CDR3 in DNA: TGTGCCAGCAGCGTGGTGGGCTCTGGGGCCAACGTCCTGACTTTC. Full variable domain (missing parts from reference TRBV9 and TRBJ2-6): DSGVTQTPKHLITATGQRVTLRCSPRSGDLSVYWYQQSLDQGLQFLIQYYNGEERAKGNILERFSAQQFPDLHSELNLSSLELGDSALYFCASSVVGSGANVLTFGAGSRLTVL.

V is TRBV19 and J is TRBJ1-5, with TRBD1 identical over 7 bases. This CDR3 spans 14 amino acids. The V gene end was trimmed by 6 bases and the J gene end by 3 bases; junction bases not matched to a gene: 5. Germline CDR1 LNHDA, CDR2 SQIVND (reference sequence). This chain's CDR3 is CASRYGTDNQPQHF. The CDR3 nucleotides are TGTGCCAGTAGATACGGGACAGACAATCAGCCCCAGCATTTT.

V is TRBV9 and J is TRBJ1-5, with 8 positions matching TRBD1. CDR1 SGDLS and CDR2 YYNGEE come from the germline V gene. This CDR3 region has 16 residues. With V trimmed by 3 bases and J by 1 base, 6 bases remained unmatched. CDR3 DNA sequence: TGTGCCAGCAGCGGGGGGACAGGAGCGAGCAATCAGCCCCAGCATTTT. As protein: CASSGGTGASNQPQHF.

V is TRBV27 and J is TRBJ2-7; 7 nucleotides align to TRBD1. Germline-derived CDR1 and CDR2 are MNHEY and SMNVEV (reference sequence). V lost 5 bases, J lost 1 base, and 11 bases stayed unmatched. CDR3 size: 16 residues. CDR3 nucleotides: TGTGCCAGCAGTGGCTGGACCGGGACAGCTTCCTACGAGCAGTACTTC. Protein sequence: CASSGWTGTASYEQYF.

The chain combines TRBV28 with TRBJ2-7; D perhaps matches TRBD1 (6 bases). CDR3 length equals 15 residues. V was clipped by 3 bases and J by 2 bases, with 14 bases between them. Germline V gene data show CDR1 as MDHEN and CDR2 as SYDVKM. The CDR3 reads CASSLGNRATYEQYF. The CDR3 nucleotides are TGTGCCAGCAGTTTGGGAAACAGGGCGACCTACGAGCAGTACTTC.